The 30 T cell receptor beta chains reported below all come from one sample, sequenced in a study of regulatory T cells in long-lasting Graves disease. Documented time point: newly diagnosed GD, antithyroid drugs for less than 3 months. RNA from PBMCs was the source of the TCR library. Construction of TCR beta libraries relied on iRepertoire HTBI primers and on Arm-PCR targeting CDR3 regions. TCRdb called the multiplex PCR reads again in MiXCR, with one record for every CDR3 protein. The sample lists 350,000 to 450,000 distinct CDR3 sequences; about an eighth were seen once. This sample also appeared in a second study, on T cells in Graves' hyperthyroidism and ophthalmopathy.

Sample: peripheral blood mononuclear cells (PBMCs), taken at new diagnosis, from a patient treated with antithyroid drugs. The receptors come from a woman aged 18 to 35 with Graves disease.

In this sample, this clonotype turned up many times. The DNA for the CDR3 is TGTGCCAGCAGCCCAAAAGGTTTCCCCACCGGGACCGACTACTACGAGCAGTACTTC. Its protein is CASSPKGFPTGTDYYEQYF. The chain carries TRBV7-9 and TRBJ2-7; D is tentatively TRBD1 or TRBD2 (5 bases each). The CDR3 is 19 amino acids. Deletions cut 5 bases from V and 3 bases from J, with 29 bases between. Germline V gene data show CDR1 as SEHNR and CDR2 as FQNEAQ (reference sequence).

In its sample, this clonotype was seen many times. This chain joins TRBV11-2 and TRBJ2-1, with D possibly TRBD2 on 7 matching bases. This CDR3 is 17 amino acids long. From germline, CDR1 is SGHAT and CDR2 FQNNGV. Trimming left V 1 base short and J 5 bases short, with 18 bases between. This chain's CDR3 is CASSLGQFAGADNEQFF. CDR3 coding DNA: TGTGCCAGCAGCTTAGGTCAGTTTGCGGGGGCTGACAATGAGCAGTTCTTC.

This clonotype turned up a few times. The V and J genes are TRBV28 and TRBJ2-1, with 9 bases that match TRBD2. V was pared by 1 base and J by 6 bases, with 7 bases of the junction left unmatched. CDR1 is MDHEN, CDR2 SYDVKM, per germline. This CDR3 has 16 residues. This CDR3 reads CASSLSTSGRTNEQFF. In DNA form, the CDR3 reads TGTGCCAGCAGTTTATCGACTAGCGGACGAACCAATGAGCAGTTCTTC.

This clonotype was counted between two and nine times. The chain couples TRBV12-3 or TRBV12-4 to TRBJ2-2, with 7 bases identical to TRBD2. The CDR3 is 17 residues long. Losses at the gene ends were 7 bases for V and 4 bases for J; bases not matched to a gene: 15. The CDR3 loop reads CASMETSISVSTGELFF. As DNA, the CDR3 is TGTGCCAGCATGGAGACTAGCATTTCCGTGAGCACCGGGGAGCTGTTTTTT.

This clonotype was counted many times. The chain uses TRBV18 and TRBJ1-4; maybe TRBD1 (5 bases). Between the trimmed V and J ends, which lost 3 bases and 7 bases, there was a span of 12 bases. This CDR3 spans 14 amino acids. Germline V gene sequence: CDR1 KGHSH, CDR2 LQKENI. This CDR3 is CASSPTGTSEKLFF. CDR3 in DNA: TGTGCCAGCTCACCTACCGGGACCTCTGAAAAACTGTTTTTT.

This clonotype has a handful of counts. J is TRBJ2-7 and V is TRBV10-2, with D unclear. The CDR3 is 14 amino acids. The germline V gene has CDR1 WSHSY and CDR2 SAAADI. The V end was cut by 3 bases, the J end by 5 bases, with 14 bases between. The CDR3 loop is CASSESPRPDEQYF. CDR3 in DNA: TGCGCCAGCAGTGAAAGCCCTCGACCGGACGAGCAGTACTTC.

On this clonotype: A much more abundant neighbour one base away suggests this may be a read error. This chain links TRBV5-5 with TRBJ2-2, with D tentatively TRBD2 (5 bases). The CDR3 runs to 15 residues. Germline CDR1 is SGHKS and CDR2 is YYEKEE (reference sequence). The CDR3 loop reads CASSPTITGVGELVF. The CDR3 DNA reads TGTGCCAGCAGCCCAACTATCACCGGGGTCGGGGAGCTGGTTTTT.

In its sample, this clonotype was seen many times. The chain recombines TRBV10-3 with TRBJ2-1, with 8 bases matching TRBD2. The ends lost 6 bases at V and 11 bases at J; junction bases unmatched: 3. Per germline, CDR1 ENHRY and CDR2 SYGVKD. The CDR3 loop spans 11 amino acids. CDR3 region: CAISREGQQFF. CDR3 DNA: TGTGCCATCAGCCGGGAGGGCCAGCAGTTCTTC.

This clonotype occurred a few times. The genes are TRBV7-9 and TRBJ2-1; the D call may be TRBD1 or TRBD2 (5 bases each). The V end was cut by 1 base, the J end by 5 bases, with 12 bases between. The germline CDR1 and CDR2 sequences are SEHNR and FQNEAQ (reference sequence). The CDR3 totals 15 residues. CDR3 bases: TGTGCCAGCAGCTTAGTTTCCCGGGGCGACAATGAGCAGTTCTTC. Its translation is CASSLVSRGDNEQFF.

This clonotype was counted at least ten times. The chain joins TRBV20-1 to TRBJ2-4; the D gene is possibly TRBD2 (6 bases). Germline CDR1 is DFQATT and CDR2 is SNEGSKA (reference sequence). V lost 4 bases and J lost 0, with 13 bases in between. CDR3 size: 15 residues. CDR3 region: CSAKEGGVAKNIQYF. DNA for the CDR3: TGCAGTGCTAAAGAGGGCGGGGTAGCCAAAAACATTCAGTACTTC.

This clonotype was counted ten times or more. The chain links TRBV7-2 to TRBJ1-2; TRBD1 might be the D (5 bases). Germline CDR1 SGHTA, CDR2 FQGNSA. The CDR3 extends over 14 amino acids. V was shortened by 2 bases and J by 4 bases, with 11 bases between the two germline ends. This CDR3 is CASSLSQGVYGYTF. As DNA, the CDR3 is TGTGCCAGCAGCTTATCGCAGGGAGTCTATGGCTACACCTTC.

Ten or more counts support this clonotype. CDR3 coding DNA: TGTGCCAGCAGCTTAGATCCCGGGGTCACTGAAGCTTTCTTT. Protein: CASSLDPGVTEAFF. The J gene is TRBJ1-1, the V gene TRBV7-2, with D unresolved. CDR1 is SGHTA and CDR2 is FQGNSA in the germline V gene. The CDR3 loop spans 14 amino acids. The V end was cut by 1 base, the J end by 4 bases, with 10 bases between. Full variable domain (remainder filled in from reference TRBV7-2 and TRBJ1-1): GAGVSQSPSNKVTEKGKDVELRCDPISGHTALYWYRQSLGQGLEFLIYFQGNSAPDKSGLPSDRFSAERTGGSVSTLTIQRTQQEDSAVYLCASSLDPGVTEAFFGQGTRLTVV.

Remarks on this clonotype: One base separates it from a far larger clone, so it is likely a read error. This rearrangement joins TRBV27 to TRBJ2-7, with 7 positions matching TRBD2. Near its end, the DNA agrees better with TRBJ2-3, so the J call may be wrong. Germline assignment: CDR1 MNHEY and CDR2 SMNVEV (reference sequence). The CDR3 is 16 amino acids. The DNA of the CDR3 is TGTGCCAGCAGTTCCCGGATTACGGGGGGAGCAGATACGCAGTATTTT. Translating gives CASSSRITGGADTQYF.

The sample holds many counts of this clonotype. The V call is TRBV18, the J call TRBJ2-1; perhaps TRBD2 as D (6 bases). The CDR3 has 14 amino acids. Germline values: CDR1 KGHSH, CDR2 LQKENI. The V end was cut by 8 bases, the J end by 2 bases, with 13 bases between. The CDR3: CASQPRGTYNEQFF. In DNA, the CDR3 is TGTGCCAGCCAACCGCGCGGGACCTACAATGAGCAGTTCTTC.

There are many counts of this clonotype. V usage is TRBV20-1 and J usage is TRBJ2-1, with a weak D call TRBD1 (6 bases). Germline assignment: CDR1 DFQATT and CDR2 SNEGSKA (reference sequence). The germline V and J ends were trimmed by 0 bases and 4 bases, with 13 bases remaining between them. The CDR3 contains 15 residues. The CDR3 region has the DNA TGCAGTGCTAGAGACAGGGGCGGCCTATACAATGAGCAGTTCTTC. It is translated as CSARDRGGLYNEQFF.

This clonotype was counted between two and nine times. CDR3 residues: CASSLWDGYSPLHF. The CDR3 bases are TGTGCCAGCAGTTTATGGGACGGATACTCACCCCTCCACTTT. The chain has TRBV28 and TRBJ1-6; D uncertain. The CDR3 contains 14 residues. The germline V gene encodes CDR1 MDHEN and CDR2 SYDVKM. The ends were cut back, 0 bases at V and 10 bases at J, with 10 bases in the middle. Using reference TRBV28 and TRBJ1-6 for the parts outside the CDR3, the full variable domain is DVKVTQSSRYLVKRTGEKVFLECVQDMDHENMFWYRQDPGLGLRLIYFSYDVKMKEKGDIPEGYSVSREKKERFSLILESASTNQTSMYLCASSLWDGYSPLHFGNGTRLTVT.

Ten or more counts support this clonotype. The chain carries TRBV5-1 and TRBJ2-2; a possible D gene is TRBD2 (7 bases). Trimming removed 4 bases from V and 3 bases from J, with 16 bases in between. Germline lookup yields CDR1 SGHRS and CDR2 YFSETQ. The CDR3 has 16 residues. The CDR3 nucleotides read TGCGCCAGCAGCCGTCAACGGGGGGCCCACACCGGGGAGCTGTTTTTT. Its protein product is CASSRQRGAHTGELFF. Full variable domain (rest looked up from reference TRBV5-1 and TRBJ2-2): KAGVTQTPRYLIKTRGQQVTLSCSPISGHRSVSWYQQTPGQGLQFLFEYFSETQRNKGNFPGRFSGRQFSNSRSEMNVSTLELGDSALYLCASSRQRGAHTGELFFGEGSRLTVL.

This clonotype was picked up many times. The rearrangement joins TRBV12-3 or TRBV12-4 to TRBJ2-5, with TRBD1 matching 9 bases. V trimming: 6 bases; J trimming: 3 bases; junction bases outside the gene matches: 8. The CDR3 totals 15 residues. The CDR3 loop is CASRGDRDQKETQYF. The CDR3, as DNA: TGTGCCAGCAGGGGGGACAGGGACCAAAAAGAGACCCAGTACTTC.

At least ten counts were recorded for this clonotype. The rearrangement uses TRBV29-1 and TRBJ2-5, with TRBD2 as a possible D gene (5 bases). Deletions cut 7 bases from V and 5 bases from J, with 11 bases between. Germline lookup yields CDR1 SQVTM and CDR2 ANQGSEA. This CDR3 region has 11 residues. The CDR3 loop reads CSGRRVETQYF. The CDR3 coding sequence is TGCAGCGGTCGGCGGGTCGAGACCCAGTACTTC.

This clonotype has ten or more counts. The rearrangement uses TRBV6-1 and TRBJ2-1, with 9 bases that match TRBD2. Per germline, CDR1 MNHNS and CDR2 SASEGT. This CDR3 spans 13 amino acids. The V gene end was trimmed by 7 bases and the J gene end by 4 bases; junction bases not matched to a gene: 2. The CDR3 DNA reads as TGTGCCAGCACCGGACTAGCGTACAATGAGCAGTTCTTC. This codes for CASTGLAYNEQFF.

In its sample, this clonotype was seen many times. This sequence joins TRBV7-2 and TRBJ1-4; tentatively, D is TRBD1 (6 bases). V lost 1 base and J 0 bases, leaving 15 bases between the germline ends. Germline V gives CDR1 SGHTA, CDR2 FQGNSA. The CDR3 runs 18 residues. As DNA, the CDR3 is TGTGCCAGCAGCTTAGTATATTTGGGGGGCACAACTAATGAAAAACTGTTTTTT. Protein sequence: CASSLVYLGGTTNEKLFF.

In this sample, this clonotype turned up a few times. Since no conserved phenylalanine or tryptophan closes the CDR3, a read error is the likely cause. The DNA for the CDR3 is TGTGCCAGCTCACCGGGGGAGACCCAGTACCTC. Translated, it gives CASSPGETQYL. The rearrangement joins TRBV18 to TRBJ2-5; D unclear. Trimming cost V 3 bases and J 5 bases, with 4 bases left between them. The V gene's germline CDR1 is KGHSH and CDR2 LQKENI. This CDR3 spans 11 amino acids.

This clonotype has at least ten counts. The chain is built from TRBV30 and TRBJ2-1; the D is unclear. The CDR3 spans 12 residues. Trimming pared 1 base from V and 5 bases from J, leaving 6 bases between. Germline V gene data show CDR1 as GTSNPN and CDR2 as SVGIG (reference sequence). CDR3 nucleotides: TGTGCCTGGAGTGCTGGCAACAATGAGCAGTTCTTC. Protein: CAWSAGNNEQFF.

This clonotype was recorded at least ten times. The chain has TRBV28 and TRBJ1-2; a weak D match, TRBD1 (5 bases). The CDR3 covers 13 residues. Trimming removed 7 bases at V and 6 bases at J, with 15 bases between. Germline CDR1 reads MDHEN; CDR2 reads SYDVKM. The CDR3 coding sequence is TGTGCCAGCACCTACGGGGGGTTCGATGGCTACACCTTC. Translated: CASTYGGFDGYTF.

The genes are TRBV19 and TRBJ1-5; no clear D. Germline V gene lookup returns CDR1 LNHDA and CDR2 SQIVND (reference sequence). Trimming took 6 bases from V and 7 from J, leaving 19 bases between them. The CDR3 totals 15 residues. CDR3: CASSRALNRRQPQHF. The CDR3 DNA sequence: TGTGCCAGTAGCCGGGCACTGAACAGAAGGCAGCCCCAGCATTTT.

This clonotype was found many times. V gene TRBV5-1 combines with J gene TRBJ2-2, with D perhaps matching TRBD1 (6 bases). This CDR3 is built from 15 residues. Deletions cut 5 bases from V and 2 bases from J, with 13 bases between. CDR1 and CDR2 (germline): SGHRS, YFSETQ. The CDR3: CASRSQGFNTGELFF. The DNA for the CDR3 is TGCGCCAGCAGGAGTCAGGGGTTTAACACCGGGGAGCTGTTTTTT.

The rearrangement uses TRBV29-1 and TRBJ2-2, with 8 bases aligning to TRBD1. J was trimmed by 4 bases and V by 4 bases; bases with no gene match: 5. Germline CDR1 reads SQVTM; CDR2 reads ANQGSEA. The CDR3 is 14 amino acids. This CDR3 is CSVGRQGSTGELFF. For the CDR3, the DNA is TGCAGCGTTGGAAGACAGGGGAGCACCGGGGAGCTGTTTTTT.

This clonotype was seen repeatedly, ten times or more. This chain connects TRBV30 to TRBJ2-3; D is perhaps TRBD1 (5 bases). This CDR3 is built from 13 residues. CDR1 GTSNPN and CDR2 SVGIG come from the germline V gene (reference sequence). Trimming removed 4 bases at V and 6 bases at J, with 14 bases between. The CDR3, as DNA: TGTGCCTGGAACAGGATGGGCGCGGATACGCAGTATTTT. It encodes CAWNRMGADTQYF.

In this sample, this clonotype turned up a few times. V is TRBV18 and J is TRBJ1-5; D is possibly TRBD1 (5 bases). In germline, CDR1 is KGHSH, CDR2 LQKENI. V was cut by 3 bases and J by 4 bases, with 19 bases left in between. The CDR3 is 17 amino acids. DNA for the CDR3: TGTGCCAGCTCACCTCCGGTAGGGGCTCCCGGAAATCAGCCCCAGCATTTT. This gives the protein CASSPPVGAPGNQPQHF. Variable domain in full (rest from reference TRBV18 and TRBJ1-5): NAGVMQNPRHLVRRRGQEARLRCSPMKGHSHVYWYRQLPEEGLKFMVYLQKENIIDESGMPKERFSAEFPKEGPSILRIQQVVRGDSAAYFCASSPPVGAPGNQPQHFGDGTRLSIL.

This clonotype was counted ten times or more. The V gene is TRBV6-5, the J gene TRBJ1-5; possibly TRBD1 for D (5 bases). V shed 2 bases and J shed 3 bases, with 17 bases lying between them. The CDR3 length is 17 residues. The germline V gene encodes CDR1 MNHEY and CDR2 SVGAGI. The CDR3 spells CASSYENRRRVNQPQHF. The CDR3 nucleotides are TGTGCCAGCAGTTACGAAAACAGGCGGAGGGTCAATCAGCCCCAGCATTTT.